Reported below is one T cell receptor (beta chain). Its antigen is still unknown. Caucasian adults residing in Nashville, Tennessee made up all the donors. The sample belongs to a study of shared clonotypes between healthy human individuals. The overall study: The donors, two women and a few men, were aged 18 to 49. Three CD4 naive, three CD4 memory, two CD8 naive and one CD8 memory plate were used per donor.

Study outcomes and limitations: Clonotypes that were shared across four donors made up about 4.5% of naive CD4 clonotypes.

Clones were sequenced by immunoSEQ multiplex PCR, and TCRdb holds only the in-frame ones, with some missing. The sample shows about 600,000 clones, around 97% of them seen only once. Per the germline V gene, CDR1 is SNHLY and CDR2 is FYNNEI. This CDR3 is built from 14 residues. V shed 6 bases and J 6 bases; nucleotides not matched to a gene: 8. Sequencing was done on a sample of naive CD4+ T cells sorted from blood. Indicated subset: CD45RA+ positively selected. This TCR derives from a woman in her twenties or thirties in good health. This rearrangement joins TRBV2 to TRBJ2-1; 7 bases agree with TRBD1. The CDR3 loop reads CASRTGTEINEQFF. For the CDR3, the DNA is TGTGCCAGCAGAACCGGGACAGAAATCAATGAGCAGTTCTTC.